Listed here is a single T cell receptor (beta chain). Antigen specificity is unknown. This sample was taken from a study of graft-versus-host responses after intestinal transplantation. Turning to the study itself: Multivisceral, liver-intestinal, or isolated intestinal grafts were transplanted into recipients. Study findings and constraints: Elevated graft-versus-host to host-versus-graft clonal ratios in allografts were recorded for patients with graft-donor T cell macrochimerism. Investigators detected GvH clones in recipient marrow, with some emerging earlier in ileum or blood. Early after transplant, HvG declines were associated with peak levels of circulating GvH clones.

TCRdb's table, derived via immunoSEQ multiplex PCR, lists solely in-frame clones and lacks some. Of 30,000 to 40,000 clones in the sample, around 94% were seen once. This CDR3 region has 13 residues. CDR1 is MDHEN and CDR2 is SYDVKM in the germline V gene. Trimming left V 5 bases short and J 3 bases short, with 10 bases between. This chain links TRBV28 with TRBJ1-1; the D gene is possibly TRBD1 (6 bases). This clonotype was obtained from a human patient who received an intestinal transplant, so some T cells may come from the graft donor. The sample consisted of PBMCs, taken 16 days after intestinal transplant. In DNA form, the CDR3 reads TGTGCCAGCAGTGACACAGGGTACACTGAAGCTTTCTTT. Encoded protein: CASSDTGYTEAFF.